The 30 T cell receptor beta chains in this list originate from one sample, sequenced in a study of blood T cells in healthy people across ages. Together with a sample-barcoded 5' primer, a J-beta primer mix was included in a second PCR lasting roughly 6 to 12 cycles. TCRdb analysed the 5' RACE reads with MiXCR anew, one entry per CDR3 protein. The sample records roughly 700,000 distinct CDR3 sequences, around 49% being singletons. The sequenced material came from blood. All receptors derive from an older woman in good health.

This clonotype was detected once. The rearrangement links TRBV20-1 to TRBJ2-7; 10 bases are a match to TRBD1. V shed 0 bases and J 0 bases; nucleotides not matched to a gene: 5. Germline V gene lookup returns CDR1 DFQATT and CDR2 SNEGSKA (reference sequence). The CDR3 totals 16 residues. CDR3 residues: CSARDRTGGNSYEQYF. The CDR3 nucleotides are TGCAGTGCTAGAGATAGGACAGGGGGGAACTCCTACGAGCAGTACTTC.

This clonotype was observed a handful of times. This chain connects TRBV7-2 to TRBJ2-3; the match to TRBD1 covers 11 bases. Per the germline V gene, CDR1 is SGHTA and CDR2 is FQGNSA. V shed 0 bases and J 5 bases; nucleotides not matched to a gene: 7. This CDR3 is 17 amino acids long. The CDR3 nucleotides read TGTGCCAGCAGCTTAGCGTCGGCGGACAGGGGGCAAGATACGCAGTATTTT. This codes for CASSLASADRGQDTQYF. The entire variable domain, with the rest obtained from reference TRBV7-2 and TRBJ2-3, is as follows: GAGVSQSPSNKVTEKGKDVELRCDPISGHTALYWYRQSLGQGLEFLIYFQGNSAPDKSGLPSDRFSAERTGGSVSTLTIQRTQQEDSAVYLCASSLASADRGQDTQYFGPGTRLTVL.

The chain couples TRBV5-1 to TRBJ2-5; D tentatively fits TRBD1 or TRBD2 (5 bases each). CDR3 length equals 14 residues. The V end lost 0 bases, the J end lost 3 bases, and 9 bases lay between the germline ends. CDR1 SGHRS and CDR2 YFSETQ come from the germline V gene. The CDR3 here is CASSLVGEKETQYF. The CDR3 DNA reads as TGCGCCAGCAGCTTGGTGGGGGAAAAAGAGACCCAGTACTTC.

CDR3 coding DNA: TGTGCCAGCAGTTTCGAGGAGTTCTTC. Its protein is CASSFEEFF. V usage is TRBV27 and J usage is TRBJ2-1; D gene ambiguous. Deletions cut 3 bases from V and 14 bases from J, with 5 bases between. Germline V gene sequence: CDR1 MNHEY, CDR2 SMNVEV (reference sequence). CDR3 length: 9 residues.

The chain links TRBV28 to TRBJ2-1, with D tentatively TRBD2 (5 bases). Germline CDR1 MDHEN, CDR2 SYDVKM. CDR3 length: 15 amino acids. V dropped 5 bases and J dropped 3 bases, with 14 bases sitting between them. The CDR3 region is CASSPGLGLYNEQFF. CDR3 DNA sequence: TGTGCCAGCAGTCCCGGACTCGGACTCTACAATGAGCAGTTCTTC.

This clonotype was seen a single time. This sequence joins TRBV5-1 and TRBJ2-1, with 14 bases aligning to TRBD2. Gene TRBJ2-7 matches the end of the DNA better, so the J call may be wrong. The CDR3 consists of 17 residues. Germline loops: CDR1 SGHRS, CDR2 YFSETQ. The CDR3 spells CASSFSGTSGRGNEQYF. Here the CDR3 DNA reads TGCGCCAGCAGCTTTTCCGGGACTAGCGGGAGAGGCAATGAGCAGTACTTC.

The CDR3, as DNA: TGCAGTGCTAGAGATCTGGGACGGGGAGAAAAACTGTTTTTT. It codes for CSARDLGRGEKLFF. The chain is built from TRBV20-1 and TRBJ1-4; a weak D match, TRBD1 (5 bases). V was cut by 0 bases and J by 8 bases, with 13 bases left in between. CDR1 is DFQATT, CDR2 SNEGSKA, per germline (reference sequence). The CDR3 runs to 14 residues.

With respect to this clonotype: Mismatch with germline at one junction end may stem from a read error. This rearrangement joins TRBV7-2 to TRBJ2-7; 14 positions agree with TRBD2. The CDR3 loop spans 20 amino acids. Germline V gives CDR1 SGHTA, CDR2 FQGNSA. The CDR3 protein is CASSPSYQTSGRGLSDEQYF. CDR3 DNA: TGTGCCAGCAGCCCCTCGTATCAGACTAGCGGGAGGGGACTCTCCGACGAGCAGTACTTC.

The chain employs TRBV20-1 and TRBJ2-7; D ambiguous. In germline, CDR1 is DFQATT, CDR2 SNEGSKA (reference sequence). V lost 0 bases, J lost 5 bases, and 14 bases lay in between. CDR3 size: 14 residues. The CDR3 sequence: CSARDLPVVDEQYF. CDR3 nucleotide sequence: TGCAGTGCTAGAGATCTACCAGTAGTTGACGAGCAGTACTTC.

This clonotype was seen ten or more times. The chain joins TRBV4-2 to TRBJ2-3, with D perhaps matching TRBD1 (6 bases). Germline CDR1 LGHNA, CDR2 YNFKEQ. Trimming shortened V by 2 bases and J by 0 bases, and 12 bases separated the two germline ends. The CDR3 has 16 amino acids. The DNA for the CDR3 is TGTGCCAGCAGCCAACCAGACAGGCAAAGCACAGATACGCAGTATTTT. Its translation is CASSQPDRQSTDTQYF.

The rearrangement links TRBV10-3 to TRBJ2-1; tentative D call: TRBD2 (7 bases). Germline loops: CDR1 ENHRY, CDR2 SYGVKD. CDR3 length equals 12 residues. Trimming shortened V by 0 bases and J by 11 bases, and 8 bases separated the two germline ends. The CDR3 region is CAISESGGQQFF. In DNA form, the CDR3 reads TGTGCCATCAGTGAGTCCGGGGGGCAGCAGTTCTTC.

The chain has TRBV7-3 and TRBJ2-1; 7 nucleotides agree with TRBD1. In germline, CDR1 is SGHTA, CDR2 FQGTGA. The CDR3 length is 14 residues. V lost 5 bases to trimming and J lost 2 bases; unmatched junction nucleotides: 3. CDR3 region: CASSPGTAYNEQFF. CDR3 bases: TGTGCCAGCAGCCCAGGGACAGCCTACAATGAGCAGTTCTTC.

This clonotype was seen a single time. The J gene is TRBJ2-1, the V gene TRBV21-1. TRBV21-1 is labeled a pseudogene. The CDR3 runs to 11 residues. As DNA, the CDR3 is TGTGCCAGCAGCAAATCGGAGACCCAGTTCTTC. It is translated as CASSKSETQFF.

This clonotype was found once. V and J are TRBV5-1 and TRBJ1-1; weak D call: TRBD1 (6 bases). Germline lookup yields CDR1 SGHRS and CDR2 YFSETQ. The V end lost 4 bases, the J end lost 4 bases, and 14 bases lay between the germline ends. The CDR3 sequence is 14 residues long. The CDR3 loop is CASSPSQGATEAFF. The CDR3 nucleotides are TGCGCCAGCAGCCCCTCACAGGGCGCCACTGAAGCTTTCTTT.

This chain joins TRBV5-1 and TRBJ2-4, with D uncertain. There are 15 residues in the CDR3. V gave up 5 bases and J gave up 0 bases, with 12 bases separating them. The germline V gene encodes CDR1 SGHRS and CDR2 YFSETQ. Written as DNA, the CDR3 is TGCGCCAGCAGTCTACAGCCCCTAGCCAAAAACATTCAGTACTTC. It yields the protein CASSLQPLAKNIQYF.

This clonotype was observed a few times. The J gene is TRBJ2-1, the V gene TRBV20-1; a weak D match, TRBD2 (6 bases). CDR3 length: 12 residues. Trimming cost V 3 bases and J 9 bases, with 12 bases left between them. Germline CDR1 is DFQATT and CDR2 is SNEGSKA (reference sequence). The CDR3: CSASGREVEQFF. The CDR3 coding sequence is TGCAGTGCTAGCGGGAGAGAAGTTGAGCAGTTCTTC.

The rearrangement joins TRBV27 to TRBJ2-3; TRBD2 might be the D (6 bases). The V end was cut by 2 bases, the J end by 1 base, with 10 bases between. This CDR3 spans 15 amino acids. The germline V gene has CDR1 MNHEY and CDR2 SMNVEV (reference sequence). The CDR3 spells CASSLRGMGTDTQYF. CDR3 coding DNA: TGTGCCAGCAGTTTACGCGGGATGGGCACAGATACGCAGTATTTT.

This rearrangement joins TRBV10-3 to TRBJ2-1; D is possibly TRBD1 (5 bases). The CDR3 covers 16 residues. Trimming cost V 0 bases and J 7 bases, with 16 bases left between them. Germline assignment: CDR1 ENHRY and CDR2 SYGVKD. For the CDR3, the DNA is TGTGCCATCAGTGAGTCGATGGGGCCGGTCTCGAATGAGCAGTTCTTC. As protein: CAISESMGPVSNEQFF.

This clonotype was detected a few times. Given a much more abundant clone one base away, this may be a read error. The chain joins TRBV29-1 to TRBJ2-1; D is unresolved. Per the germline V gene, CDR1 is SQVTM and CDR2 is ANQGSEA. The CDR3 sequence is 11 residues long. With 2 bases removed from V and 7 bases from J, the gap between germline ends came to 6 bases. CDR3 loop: CSVEPSNEQFF. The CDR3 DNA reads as TGCAGCGTTGAACCCAGTAATGAGCAGTTCTTC.

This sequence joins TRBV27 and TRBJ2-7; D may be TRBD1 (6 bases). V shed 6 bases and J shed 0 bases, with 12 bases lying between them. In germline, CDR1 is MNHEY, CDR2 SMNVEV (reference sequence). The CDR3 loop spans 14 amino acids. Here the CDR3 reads CASSLGATSYEQYF. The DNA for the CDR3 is TGTGCCAGCAGCTTGGGGGCGACCTCCTACGAGCAGTACTTC.

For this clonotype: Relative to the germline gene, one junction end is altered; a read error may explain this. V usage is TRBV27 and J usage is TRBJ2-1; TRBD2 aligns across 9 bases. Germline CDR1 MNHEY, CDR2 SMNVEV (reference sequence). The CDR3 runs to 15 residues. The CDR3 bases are TGTGCCAGCAGTATATCTAGCGGGACCCACAATGAGCAGTTCTTC. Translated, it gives CASSISSGTHNEQFF.

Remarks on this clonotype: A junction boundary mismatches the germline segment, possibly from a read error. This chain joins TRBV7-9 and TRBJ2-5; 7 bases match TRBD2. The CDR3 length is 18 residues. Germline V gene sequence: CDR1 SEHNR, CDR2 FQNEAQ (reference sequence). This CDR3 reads CASSLKVRAGETGETLYF. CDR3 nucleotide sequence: TGTGCCAGCAGCTTAAAGGTGCGGGCGGGAGAGACGGGAGAGACCCTGTACTTC.

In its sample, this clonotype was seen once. Written as DNA, the CDR3 is TGTGCCAGCAGCTTAGCCATAGCGGGAGGGCGGAGCAATGAGCAGTTCTTC. It translates to CASSLAIAGGRSNEQFF. The rearrangement joins TRBV7-2 to TRBJ2-1, with 11 bases matching TRBD2. From germline, CDR1 is SGHTA and CDR2 FQGNSA. The J segment lost 6 bases and the V segment lost 0 bases, leaving 7 bases of the junction unmatched. The CDR3 totals 17 residues.

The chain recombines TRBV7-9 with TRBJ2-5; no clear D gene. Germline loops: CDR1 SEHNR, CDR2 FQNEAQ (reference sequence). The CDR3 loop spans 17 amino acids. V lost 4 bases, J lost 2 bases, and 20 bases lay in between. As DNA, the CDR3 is TGTGCCAGCAGCTCGTCCCCACCCATACCCGGACAAGAGACCCAGTACTTC. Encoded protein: CASSSSPPIPGQETQYF.

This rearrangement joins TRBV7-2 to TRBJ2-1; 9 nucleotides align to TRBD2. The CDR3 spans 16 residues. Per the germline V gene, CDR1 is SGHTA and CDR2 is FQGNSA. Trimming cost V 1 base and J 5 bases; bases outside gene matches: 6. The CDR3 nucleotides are TGTGCCAGCAGCTTAGATAGCGGGGGAAGAAACAATGAGCAGTTCTTC. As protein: CASSLDSGGRNNEQFF.

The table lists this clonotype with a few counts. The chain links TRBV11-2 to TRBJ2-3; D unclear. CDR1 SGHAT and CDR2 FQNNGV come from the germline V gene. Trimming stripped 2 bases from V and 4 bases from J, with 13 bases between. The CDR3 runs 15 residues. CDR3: CASSLWSAGADTQYF. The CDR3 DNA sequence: TGTGCCAGCAGCTTATGGAGCGCAGGTGCAGATACGCAGTATTTT.

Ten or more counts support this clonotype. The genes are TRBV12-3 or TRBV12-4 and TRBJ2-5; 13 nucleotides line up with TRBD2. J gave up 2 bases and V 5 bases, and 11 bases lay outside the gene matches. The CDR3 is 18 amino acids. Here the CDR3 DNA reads TGTGCCAGCAGTAGACGGACTAGCGGGAGAAATTCTCAAGAGACCCAGTACTTC. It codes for CASSRRTSGRNSQETQYF.

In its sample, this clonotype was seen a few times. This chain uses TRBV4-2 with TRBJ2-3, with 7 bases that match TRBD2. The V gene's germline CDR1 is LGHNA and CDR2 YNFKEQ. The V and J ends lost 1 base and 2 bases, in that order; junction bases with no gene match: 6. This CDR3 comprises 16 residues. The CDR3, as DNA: TGTGCCAGCAGCCAAGTTAACGGGGGGTACACAGATACGCAGTATTTT. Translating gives CASSQVNGGYTDTQYF.

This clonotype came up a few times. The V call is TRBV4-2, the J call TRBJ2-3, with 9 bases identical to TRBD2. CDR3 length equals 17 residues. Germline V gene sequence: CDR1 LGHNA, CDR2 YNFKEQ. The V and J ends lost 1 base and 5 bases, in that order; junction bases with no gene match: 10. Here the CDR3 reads CASSQGGVAGAVDTQYF. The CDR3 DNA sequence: TGTGCCAGCAGCCAAGGGGGGGTAGCGGGAGCTGTAGATACGCAGTATTTT.

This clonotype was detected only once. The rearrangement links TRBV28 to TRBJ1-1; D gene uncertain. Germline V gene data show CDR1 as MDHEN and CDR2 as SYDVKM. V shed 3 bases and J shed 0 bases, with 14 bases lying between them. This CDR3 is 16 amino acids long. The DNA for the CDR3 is TGTGCCAGCAGTTTCCCGACGGAAACCCTGAACACTGAAGCTTTCTTT. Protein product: CASSFPTETLNTEAFF.